Shown below are 3 T cell receptor beta chains from a single sample sequenced in a study of T cell repertoires in cytomegalovirus infection. A single record per CDR3 protein comes from TCRdb applying MiXCR to the reads. Of fewer than 200,000 distinct CDR3 sequences detected, roughly 20% appear once; the ten largest clones hold 2.5% to 3%. Sequences were obtained from PBMCs. These TCRs come from a human donor in good health (CMV status not recorded). Some clones in this sample may be carry-over from other donors' samples.

Only a few counts were recorded for this clonotype. V and J are TRBV7-2 and TRBJ2-1, with D perhaps matching TRBD1 or TRBD2 (6 bases each). V was trimmed by 5 bases and J by 2 bases, leaving 13 bases between them. From germline, CDR1 is SGHTA and CDR2 FQGNSA. This CDR3 is built from 15 residues. CDR3 amino acids: CASSPSGAAYNEQFF. The DNA of the CDR3 is TGTGCCAGCAGCCCGTCGGGGGCGGCCTACAATGAGCAGTTCTTC.

Comments on this clonotype: Its ends do not fully match the called genes, so a read error is possible. The rearrangement links TRBV7-2 to TRBJ2-3; D possibly corresponds to TRBD2 (5 bases). The CDR3 totals 13 residues. In germline, CDR1 is SGHTA, CDR2 FQGNSA. The CDR3 here is CVSSFGLPDTQYF. Written as DNA, the CDR3 is TGTGTCAGCAGCTTTGGACTCCCAGATACGCAGTATTTT.

In this sample, this clonotype turned up a few times. This chain uses TRBV7-2 with TRBJ2-5, with TRBD2 matching 13 bases. With V trimmed by 6 bases and J by 8 bases, 9 bases remained unmatched. Germline V gives CDR1 SGHTA, CDR2 FQGNSA. The CDR3 loop spans 15 amino acids. The DNA of the CDR3 is TGTGCCAGCAGTTCCACTAGCGGGGGGGCCGGAACCCAGTACTTC. Translated, it gives CASSSTSGGAGTQYF.